Following are 15 T cell receptor beta chains from one sample sequenced in a study of shared clonotypes between healthy human individuals. Libraries were prepared by immunoSEQ multiplex PCR; TCRdb keeps only in-frame clonotypes and omits some of them. The sample shows 1 million to 1.3 million clones, about 84% of them seen only once. Specimen: memory CD4+ T cells from PBMCs. Stated subset: CD45RA-negative fraction. These receptors came from a man younger than 30 in good health. Some clones in this sample may be carry-over from other donors' samples.

V usage is TRBV6-1 and J usage is TRBJ2-7; the match to TRBD1 covers 7 bases. The J segment lost 2 bases and the V segment lost 6 bases, leaving 7 bases of the junction unmatched. The germline gives CDR1 MNHNS, CDR2 SASEGT. The CDR3 is 14 residues long. CDR3 amino acids: CASRLTGQTYEQYF. DNA for the CDR3: TGTGCCAGCAGGCTTACGGGACAGACCTACGAGCAGTACTTC.

The sample holds one count of this clone. The J gene is TRBJ2-3, the V gene TRBV4-2; no firm D call. CDR1 and CDR2 from the germline V gene are LGHNA and YNFKEQ. CDR3 length: 14 residues. V lost 2 bases to trimming and J lost 6 bases, with 12 bases between them. This chain's CDR3 is CASSQRSIFDTQYF. The CDR3 DNA reads as TGTGCCAGCAGCCAAAGGTCCATTTTCGATACGCAGTATTTT.

The gene calls are TRBV6-5 and TRBJ2-1; D gene ambiguous. This CDR3 contains 15 residues. V was clipped by 2 bases and J by 4 bases, with 12 bases between them. Germline V gives CDR1 MNHEY, CDR2 SVGAGI. The CDR3 DNA is TGTGCCAGCAGTTACGAAAGGACCTCTTACAATGAGCAGTTCTTC. This sequence encodes CASSYERTSYNEQFF.

About this clone itself: Other DNA sequences in this sample translate to the same CDR3. This chain links TRBV5-1 with TRBJ1-2, with a weak D call TRBD1 (6 bases). V lost 0 bases and J lost 6, with 9 bases in between. The germline gives CDR1 SGHRS, CDR2 YFSETQ. The length of the CDR3 is 13 residues. The CDR3 DNA reads as TGCGCCAGCAGCTTGGGGGCAGGGGATGGCTACACCTTC. It translates to CASSLGAGDGYTF.

The chain is built from TRBV7-2 and TRBJ2-7; D ambiguous. Trimming removed 2 bases from V and 9 bases from J, with 17 bases in between. The CDR3 totals 14 residues. The germline CDR1 and CDR2 sequences are SGHTA and FQGNSA. The CDR3: CASSLSRAARGQYF. CDR3 nucleotides: TGTGCCAGCAGCTTAAGTCGGGCGGCGAGAGGGCAGTACTTC.

The CDR3 nucleotides read TGCGCCAGCAGCCTTAACCAGGGGGGTGAGACCCAGTACTTC. Its translation: CASSLNQGGETQYF. The chain links TRBV5-1 to TRBJ2-5, with TRBD1 as a possible D gene (7 bases). Germline CDR1 is SGHRS and CDR2 is YFSETQ. Trimming shortened V by 4 bases and J by 5 bases, and 15 bases separated the two germline ends. The CDR3 extends over 14 amino acids.

Written as DNA, the CDR3 is TGTGCCACCCGTTCGGGGGATAATAGAAACACCATATATTTT. This sequence encodes CATRSGDNRNTIYF. The chain carries TRBV6-1 and TRBJ1-3, with D perhaps TRBD1 (5 bases). Germline V CDR1 and CDR2: MNHNS, SASEGT. Trimming removed 10 bases from V and 5 bases from J, with 18 bases in between. The length of the CDR3 is 14 residues.

In this sample, this clone turned up a few times. This chain uses TRBV9 with TRBJ2-2, with TRBD2 matching 10 bases. V trimming: 0 bases; J trimming: 7 bases; junction bases outside the gene matches: 12. This CDR3 region has 18 residues. Germline V CDR1 and CDR2: SGDLS, YYNGEE. The CDR3 loop is CASSVGTSGRRRGGELFF. Written as DNA, the CDR3 is TGTGCCAGCAGCGTAGGGACTAGCGGTCGCCGGAGGGGCGGGGAGCTGTTTTTT.

The chain links TRBV4-3 to TRBJ2-3; perhaps D is TRBD1 or TRBD2 (5 bases each). Trimming cost V 0 bases and J 4 bases, with 20 bases left between them. The CDR3 extends over 18 amino acids. Germline V gene lookup returns CDR1 LGHNA and CDR2 YSLEER. The CDR3 coding sequence is TGCGCCAGCAGCCAAGATGCGATAAGAGGGGATCAGGCAGATACGCAGTATTTT. As protein: CASSQDAIRGDQADTQYF.

The rearrangement links TRBV6-6 to TRBJ2-6; D gene unclear. Trimming pared 6 bases from V and 9 bases from J, leaving 12 bases between. The CDR3 extends over 13 amino acids. Germline CDR1 is MNHNY and CDR2 is SVGAGI (reference sequence). The CDR3 reads CASRAEQHNVLTF. CDR3 sequence (DNA): TGTGCCAGCAGGGCTGAGCAGCACAACGTCCTGACTTTC.

This clone has more than one count but fewer than ten. The chain carries TRBV2 and TRBJ1-1; 9 nucleotides align to TRBD1. CDR1 and CDR2 from the germline V gene are SNHLY and FYNNEI. Trimming took 8 bases from V and 5 from J; bases not matched to a gene: 6. This CDR3 spans 13 amino acids. Written as DNA, the CDR3 is TGTGCCAGCGTACAGGGGGCAAGGACTGAAGCTTTCTTT. It encodes CASVQGARTEAFF. The variable domain in full, completed from reference TRBV2 and TRBJ1-1, reads EPEVTQTPSHQVTQMGQEVILRCVPISNHLYFYWYRQILGQKVEFLVSFYNNEISEKSEIFDDQFSVERPDGSNFTLKIRSTKLEDSAMYFCASVQGARTEAFFGQGTRLTVV.

This clone was seen a single time. This sequence joins TRBV28 and TRBJ2-7; D is perhaps TRBD1 (6 bases). The CDR3 totals 9 residues. The germline V and J ends were trimmed by 10 bases and 8 bases, with 9 bases remaining between them. CDR1 and CDR2 from the germline V gene are MDHEN and SYDVKM. CDR3 coding DNA: TGTGCCACAGGGGCGCAGCAGTACTTC. It yields the protein CATGAQQYF.

The chain joins TRBV5-1 to TRBJ2-1; 9 nucleotides line up with TRBD1. The CDR3 runs to 17 residues. CDR1 is SGHRS and CDR2 is YFSETQ in the germline V gene. The V segment lost 3 bases and the J segment 4 bases; nucleotides outside the gene matches: 11. The CDR3 is CASSWSPTGGTYNEQFF. The DNA of the CDR3 is TGCGCCAGCAGCTGGTCCCCAACAGGGGGCACTTACAATGAGCAGTTCTTC.

The chain carries TRBV5-8 and TRBJ1-2; D gene ambiguous. The CDR3 runs to 13 residues. Germline CDR1 and CDR2: SGHTS and YDEGEE. The V gene lost 3 bases and the J gene lost 8 bases, with 14 bases spanning the gap. CDR3 sequence reads: CASSSGRAAGYTF. In DNA, the CDR3 is TGTGCCAGCAGCTCCGGACGGGCTGCCGGCTACACCTTC.

This rearrangement joins TRBV28 to TRBJ1-1, with a tentative D call TRBD1 (5 bases). Germline CDR1 is MDHEN and CDR2 is SYDVKM. CDR3 size: 13 residues. V gave up 2 bases and J gave up 10 bases, with 14 bases separating them. DNA of the CDR3: TGTGCCAGCAGTTTACTTTGGGGGTCCGGAGCTTTCTTT. This encodes CASSLLWGSGAFF. Variable domain in full (rest from reference TRBV28 and TRBJ1-1): DVKVTQSSRYLVKRTGEKVFLECVQDMDHENMFWYRQDPGLGLRLIYFSYDVKMKEKGDIPEGYSVSREKKERFSLILESASTNQTSMYLCASSLLWGSGAFFGQGTRLTVV.